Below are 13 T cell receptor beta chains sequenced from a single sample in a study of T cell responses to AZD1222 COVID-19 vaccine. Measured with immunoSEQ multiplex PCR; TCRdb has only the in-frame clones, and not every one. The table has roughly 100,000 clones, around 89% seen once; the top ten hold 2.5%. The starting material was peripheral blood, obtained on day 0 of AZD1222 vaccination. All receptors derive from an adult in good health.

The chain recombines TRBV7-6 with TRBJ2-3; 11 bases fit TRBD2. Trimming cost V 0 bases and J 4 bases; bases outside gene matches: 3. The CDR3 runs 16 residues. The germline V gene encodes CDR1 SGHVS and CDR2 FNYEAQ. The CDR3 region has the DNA TGTGCCAGCAGCTTAGCGCTTAGCGGGGGGGCAGATACGCAGTATTTT. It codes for CASSLALSGGADTQYF. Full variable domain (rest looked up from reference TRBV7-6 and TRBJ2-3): GAGVSQSPRYKVTKRGQDVALRCDPISGHVSLYWYRQALGQGPEFLTYFNYEAQQDKSGLPNDRFSAERPEGSISTLTIQRTEQRDSAMYRCASSLALSGGADTQYFGPGTRLTVL.

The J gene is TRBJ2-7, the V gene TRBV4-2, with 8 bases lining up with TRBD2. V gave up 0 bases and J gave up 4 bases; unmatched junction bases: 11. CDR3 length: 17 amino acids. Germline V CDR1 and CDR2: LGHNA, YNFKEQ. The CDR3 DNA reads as TGTGCCAGCAGCCAAGAGAGGGACGGGAGGGCCGGGTACGAGCAGTACTTC. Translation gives CASSQERDGRAGYEQYF.

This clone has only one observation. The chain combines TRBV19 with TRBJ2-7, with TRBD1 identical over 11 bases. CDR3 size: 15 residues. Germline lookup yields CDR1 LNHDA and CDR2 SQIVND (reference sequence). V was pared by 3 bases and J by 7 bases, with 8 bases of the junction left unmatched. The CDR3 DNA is TGTGCCAGTAGTATTCTCGGACAGGGGGCGGGAGAGCAGTACTTC. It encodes CASSILGQGAGEQYF.

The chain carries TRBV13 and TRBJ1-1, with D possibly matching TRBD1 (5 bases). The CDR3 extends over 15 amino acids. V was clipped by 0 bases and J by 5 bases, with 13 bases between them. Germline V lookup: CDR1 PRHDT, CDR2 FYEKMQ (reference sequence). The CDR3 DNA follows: TGTGCCAGCAGCTTAGGCCGGTGGGGGGGGACTGAAGCTTTCTTT. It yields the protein CASSLGRWGGTEAFF.

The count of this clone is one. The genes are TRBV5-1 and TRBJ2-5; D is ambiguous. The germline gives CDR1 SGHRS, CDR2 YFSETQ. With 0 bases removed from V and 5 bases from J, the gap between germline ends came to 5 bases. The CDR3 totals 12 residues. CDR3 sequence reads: CASSLAQETQYF. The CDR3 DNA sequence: TGCGCCAGCAGCTTGGCTCAGGAGACCCAGTACTTC.

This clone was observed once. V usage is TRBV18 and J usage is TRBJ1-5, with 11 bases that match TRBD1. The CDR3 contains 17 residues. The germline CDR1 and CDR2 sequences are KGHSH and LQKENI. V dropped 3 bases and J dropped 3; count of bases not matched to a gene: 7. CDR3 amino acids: CASSPPGQGVTNQPQHF. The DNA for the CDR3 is TGTGCCAGCTCACCTCCGGGACAGGGGGTGACCAATCAGCCCCAGCATTTT.

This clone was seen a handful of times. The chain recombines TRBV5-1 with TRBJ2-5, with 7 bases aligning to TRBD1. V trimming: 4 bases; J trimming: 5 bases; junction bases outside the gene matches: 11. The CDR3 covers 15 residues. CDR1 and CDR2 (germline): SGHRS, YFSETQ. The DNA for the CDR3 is TGCGCCAGCAGCGCGTCGACAGGGTACTGGGAGACCCAGTACTTC. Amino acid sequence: CASSASTGYWETQYF.

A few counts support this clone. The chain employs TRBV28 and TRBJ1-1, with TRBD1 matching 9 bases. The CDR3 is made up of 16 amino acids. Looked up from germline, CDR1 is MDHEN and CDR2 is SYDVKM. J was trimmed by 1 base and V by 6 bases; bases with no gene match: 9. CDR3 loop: CASRRGQGNGNTEAFF. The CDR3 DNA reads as TGTGCCAGCAGAAGAGGACAGGGGAACGGGAACACTGAAGCTTTCTTT.

The CDR3 DNA reads as TGCAGCGTTGAAAGAGGGTACGGCAACGAGCAGTACTTC. Translated: CSVERGYGNEQYF. This sequence joins TRBV29-1 and TRBJ2-7; tentative D call: TRBD2 (5 bases). The CDR3 has 13 residues. Germline CDR1 and CDR2: SQVTM and ANQGSEA. V was clipped by 2 bases and J by 5 bases, with 13 bases between them.

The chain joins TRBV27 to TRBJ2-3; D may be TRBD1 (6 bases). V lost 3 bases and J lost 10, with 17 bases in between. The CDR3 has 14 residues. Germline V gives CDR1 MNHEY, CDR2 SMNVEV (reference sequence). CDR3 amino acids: CASSLGAGVDPQYF. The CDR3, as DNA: TGTGCCAGCAGTTTGGGGGCGGGTGTTGATCCGCAGTATTTT.

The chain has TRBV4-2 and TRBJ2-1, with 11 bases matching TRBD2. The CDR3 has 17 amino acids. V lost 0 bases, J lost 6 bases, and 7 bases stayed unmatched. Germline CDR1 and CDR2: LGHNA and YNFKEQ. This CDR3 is CASSQDRAGTSGNEQFF. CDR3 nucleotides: TGTGCCAGCAGCCAAGATCGGGCCGGGACTAGCGGCAATGAGCAGTTCTTC.

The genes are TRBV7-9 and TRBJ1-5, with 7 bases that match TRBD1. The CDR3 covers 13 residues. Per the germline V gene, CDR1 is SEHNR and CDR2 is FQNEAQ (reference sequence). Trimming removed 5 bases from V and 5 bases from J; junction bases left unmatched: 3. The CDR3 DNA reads TGTGCCAGCAGCCCAGGGGGAGATCAGCCCCAGCATTTT. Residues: CASSPGGDQPQHF.

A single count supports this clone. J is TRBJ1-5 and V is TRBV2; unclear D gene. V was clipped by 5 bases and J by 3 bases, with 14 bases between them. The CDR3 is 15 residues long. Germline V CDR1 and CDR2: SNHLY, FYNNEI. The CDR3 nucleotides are TGTGCCAGCAGTTATTTCGCCGGAAACAATCAGCCCCAGCATTTT. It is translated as CASSYFAGNNQPQHF.